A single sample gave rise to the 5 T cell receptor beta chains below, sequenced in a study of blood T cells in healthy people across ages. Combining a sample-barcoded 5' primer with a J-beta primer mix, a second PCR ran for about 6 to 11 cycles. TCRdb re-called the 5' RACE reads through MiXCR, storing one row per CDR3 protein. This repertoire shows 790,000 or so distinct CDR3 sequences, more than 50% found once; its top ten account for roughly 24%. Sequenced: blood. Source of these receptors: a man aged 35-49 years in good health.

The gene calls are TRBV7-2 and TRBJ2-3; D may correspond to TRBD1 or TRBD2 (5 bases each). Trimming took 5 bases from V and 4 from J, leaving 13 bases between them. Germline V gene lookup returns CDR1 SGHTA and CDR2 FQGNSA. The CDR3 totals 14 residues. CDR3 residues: CASSPWGLADTQYF. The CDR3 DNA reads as TGTGCCAGCAGCCCCTGGGGGTTGGCAGATACGCAGTATTTT.

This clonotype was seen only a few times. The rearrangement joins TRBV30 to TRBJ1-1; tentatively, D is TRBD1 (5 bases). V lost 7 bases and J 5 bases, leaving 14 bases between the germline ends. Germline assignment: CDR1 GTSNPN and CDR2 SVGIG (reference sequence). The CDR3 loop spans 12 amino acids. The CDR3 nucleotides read TGTGCCTCCCAGACGGGGGAGACTGAAGCTTTCTTT. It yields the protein CASQTGETEAFF.

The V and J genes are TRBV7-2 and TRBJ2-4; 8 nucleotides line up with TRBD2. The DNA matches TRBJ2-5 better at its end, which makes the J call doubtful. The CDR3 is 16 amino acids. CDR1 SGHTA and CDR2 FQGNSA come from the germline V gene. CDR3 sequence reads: CASSLIAGGGQETQYF. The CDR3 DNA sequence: TGTGCCAGCAGCTTAATTGCGGGAGGAGGGCAAGAGACCCAGTACTTC.

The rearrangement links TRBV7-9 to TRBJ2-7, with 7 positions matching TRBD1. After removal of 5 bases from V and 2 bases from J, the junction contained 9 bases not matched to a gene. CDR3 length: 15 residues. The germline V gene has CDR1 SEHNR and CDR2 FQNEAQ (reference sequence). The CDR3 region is CASSPPGQEAYEQYF. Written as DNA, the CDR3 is TGTGCCAGCAGCCCCCCCGGACAGGAGGCCTACGAGCAGTACTTC.

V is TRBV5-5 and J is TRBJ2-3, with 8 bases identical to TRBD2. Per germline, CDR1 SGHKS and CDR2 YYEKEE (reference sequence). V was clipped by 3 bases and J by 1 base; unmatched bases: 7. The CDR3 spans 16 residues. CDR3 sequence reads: CASSYHGGVGTDTQYF. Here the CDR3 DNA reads TGTGCCAGCAGCTACCACGGGGGGGTAGGCACAGATACGCAGTATTTT.